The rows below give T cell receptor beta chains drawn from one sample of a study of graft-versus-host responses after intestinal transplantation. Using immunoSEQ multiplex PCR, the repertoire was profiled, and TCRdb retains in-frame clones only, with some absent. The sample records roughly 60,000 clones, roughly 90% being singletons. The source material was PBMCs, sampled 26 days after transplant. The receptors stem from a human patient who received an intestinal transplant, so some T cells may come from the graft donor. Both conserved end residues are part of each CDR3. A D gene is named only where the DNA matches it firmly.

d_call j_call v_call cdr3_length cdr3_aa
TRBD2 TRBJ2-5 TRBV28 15 CASSWEGSPGKTQYF
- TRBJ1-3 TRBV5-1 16 CASSLEVRSSGNTIYF
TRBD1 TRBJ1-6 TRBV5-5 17 CASSGGQGGWGNSPLHF
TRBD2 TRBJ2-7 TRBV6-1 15 CASSELAGAPTEQYF
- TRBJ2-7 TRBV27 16 CASSLSFPDRTYEQYF
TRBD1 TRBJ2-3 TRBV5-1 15 CASSSVQGAKDTQYF
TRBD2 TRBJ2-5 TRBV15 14 CATRWGGVGETQYF
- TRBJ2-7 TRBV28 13 CASSFPGAYEQYF
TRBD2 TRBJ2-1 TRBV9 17 CASSPRTSGISYNEQFF
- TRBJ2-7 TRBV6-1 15 CASSEARDFPYEQYF
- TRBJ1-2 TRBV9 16 CASSSPRRGDNYGYTF
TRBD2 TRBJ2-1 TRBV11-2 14 CASSPLAGDNEQFF
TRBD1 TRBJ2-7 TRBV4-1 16 CASSQTGAGTEDEQYF
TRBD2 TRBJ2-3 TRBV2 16 CAGQRTSGLVTDTQYF
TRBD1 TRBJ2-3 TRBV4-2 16 CASSPETGGSTDTQYF
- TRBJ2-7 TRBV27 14 CASSLSFRGDEQYF